The rows below give T cell receptor beta chains drawn from one sample of a study of T cell changes during pregnancy in multiple sclerosis. Libraries were prepared by immunoSEQ multiplex PCR; TCRdb keeps only in-frame clonotypes and omits some of them. The table lists 30,000 or so clones, around 93% of them singletons. The specimen comprised CD4+ T cells from peripheral blood mononuclear cells, sampled after pregnancy. Every receptor here comes from a female donor with multiple sclerosis, enrolled in a pregnancy study. CDR3s include the opening cysteine and the closing phenylalanine or tryptophan. Fields, in order: CDR3 DNA, CDR3 protein, clone size, D gene, J gene, V gene. D genes are given only for firm matches. Not all rows give a size; the values are once, few, many and, for expanded clones, a class.

cdr3_nt: TGTGCCAGCAGTCATGGGCTAGCGGGAGTCAGAAGAAGAACCCACGAGCAGTACTTC
cdr3_aa: CASSHGLAGVRRRTHEQYF
clone_size: -
d_call: TRBD2
j_call: TRBJ2-7
v_call: TRBV28

cdr3_nt: TGTGCCAGCAGCCGGCCACCTAGTGGGACTAGCGGATACTCCTACGAGCAGTACTTC
cdr3_aa: CASSRPPSGTSGYSYEQYF
clone_size: -
d_call: TRBD2
j_call: TRBJ2-7
v_call: TRBV11-3

cdr3_nt: TGTGCCAGCAGTTACTCGGCATATTACTACGAGCAGTACTTC
cdr3_aa: CASSYSAYYYEQYF
clone_size: -
d_call: -
j_call: TRBJ2-7
v_call: TRBV6-5

cdr3_nt: TGTGCCAGCAGCTTAGGGGGGGGCGGGGACCGCGAATTCTTC
cdr3_aa: CASSLGGGGDREFF
clone_size: -
d_call: -
j_call: TRBJ2-1
v_call: TRBV7-9

cdr3_nt: TGTGCCAGCAGCCAAGAAGCCCCGGGATTGAACACTGAAGCTTTCTTT
cdr3_aa: CASSQEAPGLNTEAFF
clone_size: -
d_call: -
j_call: TRBJ1-1
v_call: TRBV14

cdr3_nt: TGTGCCAGCAGCCCGACAGGGACAGATACGCAGTATTTT
cdr3_aa: CASSPTGTDTQYF
clone_size: -
d_call: TRBD1
j_call: TRBJ2-3
v_call: TRBV5-6

cdr3_nt: TGCGCCAGCAGCTTGGCAGGCGACTCTGGAAACACCATATATTTT
cdr3_aa: CASSLAGDSGNTIYF
clone_size: -
d_call: -
j_call: TRBJ1-3
v_call: TRBV5-1

cdr3_nt: TGTGCCAGTAGTCCCCGGGGGTCCGGGGCTGAAGCTTTCTTT
cdr3_aa: CASSPRGSGAEAFF
clone_size: -
d_call: -
j_call: TRBJ1-1
v_call: TRBV19

cdr3_nt: TGTGCCTGGAAGCGCAGCTCGGGTGAAGCTTTCTTT
cdr3_aa: CAWKRSSGEAFF
clone_size: few
d_call: -
j_call: TRBJ1-1
v_call: TRBV30

cdr3_nt: TGTGCCAGTAGTATCTTCCCGGGACTAGCGGGTGGGGAGACCCAGTACTTC
cdr3_aa: CASSIFPGLAGGETQYF
clone_size: -
d_call: TRBD2
j_call: TRBJ2-5
v_call: TRBV19

cdr3_nt: TGTGCCAGCAGTCCCAAGCAGGGTCCAAGTGGCAATGAGCAGTTCTTC
cdr3_aa: CASSPKQGPSGNEQFF
clone_size: -
d_call: -
j_call: TRBJ2-1
v_call: TRBV6-4